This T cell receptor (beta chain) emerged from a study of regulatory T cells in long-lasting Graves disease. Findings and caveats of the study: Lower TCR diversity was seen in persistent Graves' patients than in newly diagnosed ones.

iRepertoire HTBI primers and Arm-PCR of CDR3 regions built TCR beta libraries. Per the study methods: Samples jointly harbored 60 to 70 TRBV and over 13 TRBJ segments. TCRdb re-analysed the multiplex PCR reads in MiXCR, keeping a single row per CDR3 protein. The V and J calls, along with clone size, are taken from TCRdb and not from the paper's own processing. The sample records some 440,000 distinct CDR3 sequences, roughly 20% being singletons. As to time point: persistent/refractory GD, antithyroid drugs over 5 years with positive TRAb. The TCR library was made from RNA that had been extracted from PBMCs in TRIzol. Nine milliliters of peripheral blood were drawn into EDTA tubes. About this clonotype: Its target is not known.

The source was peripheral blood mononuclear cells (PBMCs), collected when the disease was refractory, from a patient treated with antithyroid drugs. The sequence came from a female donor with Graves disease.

This CDR3 is CSVGTGPGANVLTF. DNA of the CDR3: TGCAGCGTGGGAACAGGGCCTGGGGCCAACGTCCTGACTTTC. V and J are TRBV29-1 and TRBJ2-6, with D perhaps matching TRBD1 (6 bases). The ends were cut back, 6 bases at V and 2 bases at J, with 11 bases in the middle. The germline V gene has CDR1 SQVTM and CDR2 ANQGSEA. The CDR3 has 14 amino acids. Full variable domain (outside the CDR3, taken from reference TRBV29-1 and TRBJ2-6): SAVISQKPSRDICQRGTSLTIQCQVDSQVTMMFWYRQQPGQSLTLIATANQGSEATYESGFVIDKFPISRPNLTFSTLTVSNMSPEDSSIYLCSVGTGPGANVLTFGAGSRLTVL.